The 25 T cell receptor beta chains in this list originate from one sample, sequenced in a study of blood T cell repertoires in COVID-19. Profiling relied on immunoSEQ multiplex PCR, and the TCRdb table lists in-frame clones only, not all of them. The data show under 150,000 clones, 75% to 85% seen once. The sequencing input was peripheral blood. All receptors derive from a human donor with acute or convalescent COVID-19. The donor label of this sample is uncertain.

This clone was seen only once. This rearrangement joins TRBV4-1 to TRBJ2-3, with 8 bases lining up with TRBD2. CDR3 length equals 17 residues. Germline V gene data show CDR1 as MGHRA and CDR2 as YSYEKL. Losses at the gene ends were 4 bases for V and 1 base for J; bases not matched to a gene: 10. This CDR3 reads CASSRGGGGFRTDTQYF. CDR3 in DNA: TGCGCCAGCAGCCGGGGAGGCGGGGGGTTCCGCACAGATACGCAGTATTTT.

The chain recombines TRBV4-1 with TRBJ1-2, with unresolved D. This CDR3 spans 14 amino acids. Trimming cost V 0 bases and J 4 bases, with 9 bases left between them. Germline V CDR1 and CDR2: MGHRA, YSYEKL. The CDR3: CASSQEAGIYGYTF. Written as DNA, the CDR3 is TGCGCCAGCAGCCAAGAGGCCGGGATCTATGGCTACACCTTC.

CDR3 DNA sequence: TGCGCCAGCAGCCTAACGGGGGGCGCCTACAATGAGCAGTTCTTC. As protein: CASSLTGGAYNEQFF. The chain joins TRBV5-1 to TRBJ2-1; tentatively, D is TRBD2 (7 bases). The CDR3 spans 15 residues. The V gene's germline CDR1 is SGHRS and CDR2 YFSETQ. The V and J ends lost 4 bases and 2 bases respectively, with 13 bases between them.

This clone was observed a single time. V is TRBV7-9 and J is TRBJ1-5, with TRBD1 matching over 9 bases. The J segment lost 5 bases and the V segment lost 5 bases, leaving 7 bases of the junction unmatched. Germline V gene sequence: CDR1 SEHNR, CDR2 FQNEAQ (reference sequence). This CDR3 has 15 amino acids. In DNA, the CDR3 is TGTGCCAGCAGCATGGACAGGGGTAGGGATCAGCCCCAGCATTTT. This encodes CASSMDRGRDQPQHF.

V gene TRBV3-1 (or the pseudogene TRBV3-2) combines with J gene TRBJ1-2; 8 bases are a match to TRBD1. The V gene end was trimmed by 8 bases and the J gene end by 7 bases; junction bases not matched to a gene: 6. CDR1 and CDR2 from the germline V gene are LGHDT and YNNKEL (reference sequence). There are 12 residues in the CDR3. CDR3 in DNA: TGTGCCAGCGCGACAGGGGTTGGTGGCTACACCTTC. This codes for CASATGVGGYTF.

This clone was seen a handful of times. The V gene is TRBV7-9, the J gene TRBJ1-2; tentatively, D is TRBD1 (5 bases). The CDR3 length is 15 residues. The germline V and J ends were trimmed by 6 bases and 4 bases, with 18 bases remaining between them. The V gene's germline CDR1 is SEHNR and CDR2 FQNEAQ (reference sequence). Written as DNA, the CDR3 is TGTGCCAGCAGTTCTCGTCTTCAGGGCGGCTATGGCTACACCTTC. It specifies CASSSRLQGGYGYTF.

This chain uses TRBV14 with TRBJ2-1; D not resolved. Trimming left V 4 bases short and J 6 bases short, with 10 bases between. The CDR3 has 13 amino acids. Germline V gene sequence: CDR1 SGHDN, CDR2 FVKESK. The CDR3 region has the DNA TGTGCCAGCAGCCGTGGTGAGGTCAATGAGCAGTTCTTC. This translates into CASSRGEVNEQFF.

The chain carries TRBV3-1 (or the pseudogene TRBV3-2) and TRBJ1-2; D ambiguous. There are 14 residues in the CDR3. Germline lookup yields CDR1 LGHDT and CDR2 YNNKEL (reference sequence). V was clipped by 0 bases and J by 6 bases, with 11 bases between them. The CDR3 region is CASSQEGRRDGYTF. Written as DNA, the CDR3 is TGTGCCAGCAGCCAAGAGGGCAGGCGAGATGGCTACACCTTC.

The chain employs TRBV30 and TRBJ1-3, with 8 nucleotides matching TRBD1. The CDR3 sequence is 15 residues long. Germline V CDR1 and CDR2: GTSNPN, SVGIG (reference sequence). V trimming: 2 bases; J trimming: 7 bases; junction bases outside the gene matches: 10. The CDR3 bases are TGTGCCTGGAGTCGCTCCCAGGGGGCGCGGAACACCATATATTTT. Amino acids: CAWSRSQGARNTIYF.

The chain uses TRBV6-4 and TRBJ2-7; 7 bases fit TRBD2. Germline CDR1 is MRHNA and CDR2 is SNTAGT. This CDR3 spans 14 amino acids. The V and J ends lost 5 bases and 5 bases, in that order; junction bases with no gene match: 9. The CDR3 bases are TGTGCCAGCAGTCCCCGCGGGGGATGCAACGAGCAGTACGTC. Its protein product is CASSPRGGCNEQYV.

J is TRBJ1-5 and V is TRBV6-5; no clear D gene. The length of the CDR3 is 15 residues. Trimming took off 6 bases at V and 0 bases at J, with 12 bases between the two ends. Germline V gene sequence: CDR1 MNHEY, CDR2 SVGAGI. CDR3 nucleotides: TGTGCCAGCAGCGCCCTTAGAGGTAGCAATCAGCCCCAGCATTTT. It is translated as CASSALRGSNQPQHF.

This chain connects TRBV5-1 to TRBJ1-1; D is perhaps TRBD1 (5 bases). The CDR3 is 12 residues long. CDR1 is SGHRS and CDR2 is YFSETQ in the germline V gene. The V end was cut by 4 bases, the J end by 5 bases, with 9 bases between. CDR3 nucleotide sequence: TGCGCCAGCAGCCAAGGGGTAACTGAAGCTTTCTTT. Encoded protein: CASSQGVTEAFF.

The J gene is TRBJ1-2, the V gene TRBV30, with 7 bases lining up with TRBD1. J was trimmed by 7 bases and V by 5 bases; bases with no gene match: 10. Germline V gene sequence: CDR1 GTSNPN, CDR2 SVGIG (reference sequence). The CDR3 consists of 13 residues. The DNA for the CDR3 is TGTGCCTGGGGGGACAGTGAAACTATTGGCTACACCTTC. Amino acid sequence: CAWGDSETIGYTF.

This clone was seen just once. CDR3 residues: CASSSDGSSYEQYV. The CDR3 coding sequence is TGCGCCAGCAGCTCGGACGGGAGCTCCTACGAGCAGTACGTC. The chain links TRBV5-1 to TRBJ2-7; D is perhaps TRBD2 (6 bases). This CDR3 spans 14 amino acids. The V gene's germline CDR1 is SGHRS and CDR2 YFSETQ. The V end lost 3 bases, the J end lost 0 bases, and 10 bases lay between the germline ends.

The V gene is TRBV6-4, the J gene TRBJ1-2; 11 bases match TRBD1. V shed 0 bases, J shed 5 bases, and the junction held 8 bases outside the gene matches. Germline V gene lookup returns CDR1 MRHNA and CDR2 SNTAGT. This CDR3 is built from 17 residues. The CDR3 loop is CASSDSWTGGAMYGYTF. CDR3 bases: TGTGCCAGCAGTGACTCGTGGACAGGGGGCGCAATGTATGGCTACACCTTC.

This clone was found once. This chain uses TRBV7-9 with TRBJ1-3; possible D gene TRBD1, 5 bases. Germline V CDR1 and CDR2: SEHNR, FQNEAQ (reference sequence). This CDR3 region has 15 residues. Trimming shortened V by 5 bases and J by 0 bases, and 11 bases separated the two germline ends. The CDR3 DNA follows: TGTGCCAGCAGCCGTGGGGGAGGCTCTGGAAACACCATATATTTT. Translation gives CASSRGGGSGNTIYF. Full variable domain (outside the CDR3, taken from reference TRBV7-9 and TRBJ1-3): DTGVSQNPRHKITKRGQNVTFRCDPISEHNRLYWYRQTLGQGPEFLTYFQNEAQLEKSRLLSDRFSAERPKGSFSTLEIQRTEQGDSAMYLCASSRGGGSGNTIYFGEGSWLTVV.

The gene calls are TRBV30 and TRBJ1-1; 9 nucleotides agree with TRBD1. Germline CDR1 GTSNPN, CDR2 SVGIG (reference sequence). This CDR3 region has 12 residues. Unmatched junction bases numbered 5, after V lost 5 bases and J lost 7 bases. The CDR3 DNA is TGTGCCTGGGGACAGGGGTTGAATGAAGCTTTCTTT. Translating it yields CAWGQGLNEAFF.

In its sample, this clone was seen once. The V and J genes are TRBV6-6 and TRBJ1-2; the D is unclear. The CDR3 contains 14 residues. Trimming removed 3 bases from V and 2 bases from J, with 10 bases in between. From germline, CDR1 is MNHNY and CDR2 SVGAGI (reference sequence). The CDR3 sequence is CASSYIGENYGYTF. The CDR3 nucleotides are TGTGCCAGCAGTTATATCGGGGAGAACTATGGCTACACCTTC.

This clone was observed a handful of times. In nucleotides, the CDR3 is TGTGCCAGCAGCCTCAGAGGAGGCTACACCTTC. Its translation is CASSLRGGYTF. The rearrangement links TRBV7-9 to TRBJ1-2; D gene uncertain. Germline lookup yields CDR1 SEHNR and CDR2 FQNEAQ (reference sequence). The CDR3 is 11 amino acids. Trimming stripped 5 bases from V and 8 bases from J, with 9 bases between.

The chain employs TRBV9 and TRBJ2-1; the D gene is possibly TRBD2 (5 bases). The germline V and J ends were trimmed by 0 bases and 0 bases, with 7 bases remaining between them. The V gene's germline CDR1 is SGDLS and CDR2 YYNGEE. This CDR3 region has 15 residues. DNA for the CDR3: TGTGCCAGCAGCGTAGTAGGGAGCTCCTACAATGAGCAGTTCTTC. Encoded protein: CASSVVGSSYNEQFF.

The chain is built from TRBV7-6 and TRBJ2-7; D is possibly TRBD1 (6 bases). Trimming shortened V by 5 bases and J by 7 bases, and 12 bases separated the two germline ends. The CDR3 is 12 amino acids. Germline CDR1 reads SGHVS; CDR2 reads FNYEAQ. CDR3 loop: CASSQEGGEQYV. CDR3 nucleotide sequence: TGTGCCAGCAGCCAGGAAGGGGGAGAGCAGTACGTC.

This sequence joins TRBV7-9 and TRBJ2-3; the D gene is possibly TRBD1 (5 bases). The V gene lost 1 base and the J gene lost 1 base, with 9 bases spanning the gap. The CDR3 is 15 residues long. Looked up from germline, CDR1 is SEHNR and CDR2 is FQNEAQ (reference sequence). The chain's CDR3 is CASSLEGYGTDTQYF. CDR3 DNA sequence: TGTGCCAGCAGCTTAGAGGGGTACGGCACAGATACGCAGTATTTT.

J is TRBJ1-1 and V is TRBV25-1; D ambiguous. The CDR3 has 13 amino acids. From germline, CDR1 is MGHDK and CDR2 SYGVNS. V dropped 5 bases and J dropped 4 bases, with 11 bases sitting between them. The CDR3 is CASSPHMATEAFF. The CDR3 DNA sequence: TGTGCCAGCAGTCCCCACATGGCCACTGAAGCTTTCTTT.

V gene TRBV3-1 (or the pseudogene TRBV3-2) combines with J gene TRBJ1-2; D is ambiguous. CDR1 LGHDT and CDR2 YNNKEL come from the germline V gene (reference sequence). CDR3 length equals 12 residues. Trimming pared 4 bases from V and 4 bases from J, leaving 7 bases between. CDR3 sequence: CASSPGSYGYTF. The CDR3 coding sequence is TGTGCCAGCAGCCCTGGCAGCTATGGCTACACCTTC.

V gene TRBV18 combines with J gene TRBJ2-4, with a tentative D call TRBD1 (5 bases). Per the germline V gene, CDR1 is KGHSH and CDR2 is LQKENI. V lost 2 bases and J lost 0, with 20 bases in between. The CDR3 is 19 amino acids. The CDR3 sequence is CASSPAWTPNTLAKNIQYF. CDR3 nucleotides: TGTGCCAGCTCACCAGCATGGACACCGAATACTTTAGCCAAAAACATTCAGTACTTC.